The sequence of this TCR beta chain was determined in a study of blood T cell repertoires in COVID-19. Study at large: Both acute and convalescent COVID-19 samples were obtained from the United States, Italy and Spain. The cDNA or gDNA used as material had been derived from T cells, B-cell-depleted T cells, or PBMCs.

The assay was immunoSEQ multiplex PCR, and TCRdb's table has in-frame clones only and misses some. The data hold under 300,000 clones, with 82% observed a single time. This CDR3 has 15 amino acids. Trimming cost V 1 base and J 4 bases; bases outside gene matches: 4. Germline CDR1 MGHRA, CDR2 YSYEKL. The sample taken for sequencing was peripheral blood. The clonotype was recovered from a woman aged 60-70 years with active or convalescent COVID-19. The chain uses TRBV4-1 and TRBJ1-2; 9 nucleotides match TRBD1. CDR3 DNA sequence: TGCGCCAGCAGCCAAGGGACAGGGGCCGCCTATGGCTACACCTTC. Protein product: CASSQGTGAAYGYTF.